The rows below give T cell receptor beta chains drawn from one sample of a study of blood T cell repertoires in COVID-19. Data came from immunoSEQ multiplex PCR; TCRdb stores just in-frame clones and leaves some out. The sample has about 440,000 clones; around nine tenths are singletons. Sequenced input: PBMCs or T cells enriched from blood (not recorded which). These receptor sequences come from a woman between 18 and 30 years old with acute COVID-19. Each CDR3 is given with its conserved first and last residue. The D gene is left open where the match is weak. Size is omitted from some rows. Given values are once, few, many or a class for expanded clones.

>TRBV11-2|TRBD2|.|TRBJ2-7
TGTGCCAGCAGGCGACTAGCGGGAAAAATGGGCGAGCAGTACTTC
CASRRLAGKMGEQYF
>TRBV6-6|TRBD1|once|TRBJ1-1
TGTGCCCTGATACAGGGGGCGTTGGCTTTCTTT
CALIQGALAFF
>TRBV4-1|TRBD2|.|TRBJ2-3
TGCGCCAGCAGCCAACTTAGCGGGGGCACAGATACGCAGTATTTT
CASSQLSGGTDTQYF
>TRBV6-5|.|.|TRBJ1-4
TGTGCCAGCAGTCCGGGGGGGTATGAAAAACTGTTTTTT
CASSPGGYEKLFF
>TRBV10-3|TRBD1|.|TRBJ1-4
TGTGCCATCAGTGATTCTCCGGGACAGGGCCCCCGGGGTGAAAAACTGTTTTTT
CAISDSPGQGPRGEKLFF
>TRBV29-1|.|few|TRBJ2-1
TGCAGCGTTGGACAGCCGTACAATGAGCAGTTCTTC
CSVGQPYNEQFF
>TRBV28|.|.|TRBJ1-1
TGTGCCAGCTCGGTGAACACTGAAGCTTTCTTT
CASSVNTEAFF
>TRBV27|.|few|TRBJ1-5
TGTGCCAGCAGTTTGCAGGGGCAGCCCCAGCATTTT
CASSLQGQPQHF
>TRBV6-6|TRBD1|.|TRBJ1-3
TGTGCCAGCAGTTGGGGACAGGGGATCGGAAACACCATATATTTT
CASSWGQGIGNTIYF
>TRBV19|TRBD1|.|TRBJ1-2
TGTGCCAGTAGGGACAGGGAAATTGATGGCTACACCTTC
CASRDREIDGYTF
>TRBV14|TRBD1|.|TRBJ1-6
TGTGCCAGCAGCCAAGGGACAGGGGGCAATTCACCCCTCCACTTT
CASSQGTGGNSPLHF
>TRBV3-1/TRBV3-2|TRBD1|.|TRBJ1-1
TGTGCCAGCAGCCTAGGGACAGGTGAAGCTTTCTTT
CASSLGTGEAFF
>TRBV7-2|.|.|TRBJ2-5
TGTGCCAGCAGCTTATTCCCTCGAGGAAACCAAGAGACCCAGTACTTC
CASSLFPRGNQETQYF
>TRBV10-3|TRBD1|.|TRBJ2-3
TGTGCCATCAAGGGTTACGGACAGGGAAATACAGATACGCAGTATTTT
CAIKGYGQGNTDTQYF
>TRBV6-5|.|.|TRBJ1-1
TGTGCCAGCGTTGTCAGGGTTATGAACACTGAAGCTTTCTTT
CASVVRVMNTEAFF
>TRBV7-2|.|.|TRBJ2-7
TGTGCCAGCAGCTTAATTTCGGCCTACGAGCAGTACTTC
CASSLISAYEQYF
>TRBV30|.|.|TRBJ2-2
TGTGCCTGGAGTGCGGGACTCACTACGAACACCGGGGAGCTGTTTTTT
CAWSAGLTTNTGELFF
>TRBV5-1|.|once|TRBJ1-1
TGCGCCAGCAGCTTGGCAGATCTGGACACTGAAGCTTTCTTT
CASSLADLDTEAFF
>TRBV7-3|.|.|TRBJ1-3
TGTGCCAGCAGCTTAACGGGGGGATACCCTGGAAACACCATATATTTT
CASSLTGGYPGNTIYF
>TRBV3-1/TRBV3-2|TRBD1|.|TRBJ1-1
TGTGCCAGCAGCCAAGTATCAGGGGGCACTGAAGCTTTCTTT
CASSQVSGGTEAFF
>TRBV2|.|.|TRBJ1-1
TGTGCCAGCATCGAGGACAGATCACTGAACACTGAAGCTTTCTTT
CASIEDRSLNTEAFF
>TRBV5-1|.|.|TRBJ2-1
TGCGCCAAAATAGACAATGAGCAGTTCTTC
CAKIDNEQFF
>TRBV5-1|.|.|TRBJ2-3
TGCGCCAGCAGCTCGCCGGGGGAGGATACGCAGTATTTT
CASSSPGEDTQYF
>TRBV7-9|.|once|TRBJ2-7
TGTGCCAGCCCTGCAGGGGACCAGCAGTACTTC
CASPAGDQQYF
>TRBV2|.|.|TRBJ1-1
TGTGCCAGCAGCAGCGGGACTGAGAACACTGAAGCTTTCTTT
CASSSGTENTEAFF
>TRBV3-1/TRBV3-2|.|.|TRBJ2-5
TGTGCCAGCAGCCAAGAGGACTTTCAAGAGACCCAGTACTTC
CASSQEDFQETQYF
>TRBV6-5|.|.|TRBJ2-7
TGTGCCAGCAGCCGAGGACAGCACTACGAGCAGTACTTC
CASSRGQHYEQYF
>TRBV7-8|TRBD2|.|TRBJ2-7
TGTGCCAGCAGCTTGGGAGGACTAGCGGGAGGCTCCTACGAGCAGTACTTC
CASSLGGLAGGSYEQYF
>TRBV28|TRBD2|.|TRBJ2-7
TGTGCCAGCAGTCCCACTAGCGGGAGGGCCCACGAGCAGTACTTC
CASSPTSGRAHEQYF
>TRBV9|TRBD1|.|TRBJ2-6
TGTGCCAGCAGCGTAAAGGGGGCAGCTGGCTCTGGGGCCAACGTCCTGACTTTC
CASSVKGAAGSGANVLTF
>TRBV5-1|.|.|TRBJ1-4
TGCGCCAGCAGCTTGTCAACAGGGTTCGAAAAACTGTTTTTT
CASSLSTGFEKLFF
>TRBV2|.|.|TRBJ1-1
TGTGCCAGCAGAGCTTCAGGGTTCACTGAAGCTTTCTTT
CASRASGFTEAFF
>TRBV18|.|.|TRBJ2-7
TGTGCCAGCTCACCAAGTCCCAGGCCCTACGAGCAGTACTTC
CASSPSPRPYEQYF
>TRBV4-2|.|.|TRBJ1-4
TGTGCCAGCAGCCAACCTCAGGAGGCGGCAAAACTGTTTTTT
CASSQPQEAAKLFF
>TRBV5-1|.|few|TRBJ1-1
TGCGCCAGCAGCTTAACACAGGACACTGAAGCTTTCTTT
CASSLTQDTEAFF
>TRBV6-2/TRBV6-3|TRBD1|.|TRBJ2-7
TGTGCCAGCAGTTACCCCCCTGGGGGACAGGCCCCCGAGCAGTACTTC
CASSYPPGGQAPEQYF
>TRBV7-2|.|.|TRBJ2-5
TGTGCCAGCAGCCGGGACTCGGGGTGGGAGACCCAGTACTTC
CASSRDSGWETQYF
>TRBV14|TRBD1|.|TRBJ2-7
TGTGCCAGCAGTGCCTCTGGGACAGTTTCCTACGAGCAGTACTTC
CASSASGTVSYEQYF
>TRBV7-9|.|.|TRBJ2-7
TGTGCCAGCAGCTCATTAGTGTGGAACGGAGGGCTGCCCTACGAGCAGTACTTC
CASSSLVWNGGLPYEQYF
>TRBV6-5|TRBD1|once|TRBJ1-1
TGTGCCAGCAAGGTCCCGGGACAGGGAAGGGCTTTCTTT
CASKVPGQGRAFF
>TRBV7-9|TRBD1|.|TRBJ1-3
TGTGCCAGCAGCTTAGCCGGGACAGGGGAAAACACCATATATTTT
CASSLAGTGENTIYF
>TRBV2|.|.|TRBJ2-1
TGTGCCAGCAGTCCCCGGGAGCACAATGAGCAGTTCTTC
CASSPREHNEQFF
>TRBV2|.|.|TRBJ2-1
TGTGCCAGCAGTGAACGGGACACCTTAACTCGTCCGAATTATAATGAGCAGTTCTTC
CASSERDTLTRPNYNEQFF
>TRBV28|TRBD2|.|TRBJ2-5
TGTGCCAGCAGTTTTGATACGGGAGGCCAAGAGACCCAGTACTTC
CASSFDTGGQETQYF
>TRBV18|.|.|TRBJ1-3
TGTGCCAGCTCACTCGGACAGAGAAACTCTGGAAACACCATATATTTT
CASSLGQRNSGNTIYF
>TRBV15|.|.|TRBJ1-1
TGTGCCACCAGCAGAGACCCTAGGGGGGGGCCGGACACTGAAGCTTTCTTT
CATSRDPRGGPDTEAFF
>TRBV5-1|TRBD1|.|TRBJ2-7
TGCGCCAGCAGCTTGGGGACAGGGCATGACGAGCAGTACTTC
CASSLGTGHDEQYF
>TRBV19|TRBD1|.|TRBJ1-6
TGTGCCAGTAGAACTACAGGGGCTCGTTATAATTCACCCCTCCACTTT
CASRTTGARYNSPLHF
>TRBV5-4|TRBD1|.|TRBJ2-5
TGTGCCAGCAGCTTGGCGTGGACAGGGGTTACCCAAGAGACCCAGTACTTC
CASSLAWTGVTQETQYF
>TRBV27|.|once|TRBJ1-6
TGTGCCAGCAGATCAGGGACAAACTATAATTCACCCCTCCACTTT
CASRSGTNYNSPLHF
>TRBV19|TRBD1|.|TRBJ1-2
TGTGCCAGTAGTATAAGACAGGGGTATGGCTACACCTTC
CASSIRQGYGYTF
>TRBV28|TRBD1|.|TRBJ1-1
TGTGCCAGCACGACACAGGGGAGGACTGAAGCTTTCTTT
CASTTQGRTEAFF
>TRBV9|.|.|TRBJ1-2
TGTGCCAGCAGCGTCTCCCGGAGGGAAACAATCTATGGCTACACCTTC
CASSVSRRETIYGYTF
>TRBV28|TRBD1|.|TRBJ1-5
TGTGCCAGCAGTTCACAATCTCGGTCAGGGGGGCATCAGCCCCAGCATTTT
CASSSQSRSGGHQPQHF
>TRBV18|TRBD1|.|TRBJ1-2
TGTGCCAGCTCACCGCGACCGGACAGGGGAGGCTATGGCTACACCTTC
CASSPRPDRGGYGYTF